These 2 T cell receptor beta chains were all obtained from the same sample, sequenced in a study of TIL therapy for anti-PD-1-resistant metastatic lung cancer. The libraries were made with immunoSEQ v3. Clones were read by immunoSEQ multiplex PCR, and TCRdb kept only the in-frame ones, dropping some. The profile shows about 59,000 clones, more than 60% of them singletons. The sample's time point: pre-treatment sample, taken before nivolumab and TIL therapy. The specimen comprised blood, sampled at baseline. The receptors derive from a person aged 25 to 85 with non-small cell lung cancer.

The genes are TRBV19 and TRBJ2-5; 9 bases align to TRBD1. The CDR3 spans 15 residues. Germline values: CDR1 LNHDA, CDR2 SQIVND (reference sequence). The trim removed 2 bases at V and 2 bases at J, leaving 3 bases unmatched. This CDR3 reads CASSIIGTGQETQYF. The CDR3 DNA follows: TGTGCCAGTAGTATAATCGGGACAGGGCAAGAGACCCAGTACTTC. Filled out from reference TRBV19 and TRBJ2-5, the complete variable domain reads DGGITQSPKYLFRKEGQNVTLSCEQNLNHDAMYWYRQDPGQGLRLIYYSQIVNDFQKGDIAEGYSVSREKKESFPLTVTSAQKNPTAFYLCASSIIGTGQETQYFGPGTRLLVL.

This sequence joins TRBV6-6 and TRBJ1-1, with D perhaps matching TRBD1 (5 bases). The germline V gene has CDR1 MNHNY and CDR2 SVGAGI (reference sequence). The CDR3 runs to 16 residues. Trimming pared 7 bases from V and 0 bases from J, leaving 18 bases between. DNA of the CDR3: TGTGCCAGCATCGACCCCGGGGGGGAGGTGAACACTGAAGCTTTCTTT. The encoded protein is CASIDPGGEVNTEAFF.